These 18 T cell receptor beta chains originate from one sample sequenced in a study of blood T cell repertoires in COVID-19. Clones were sequenced by immunoSEQ multiplex PCR, and TCRdb holds only the in-frame ones, with some missing. The sample comprises roughly 210,000 clones, roughly 84% of which are singletons, and approximately 10% rests with the top ten. The sample consisted of peripheral blood. Receptors originate from a woman older than 75 with COVID-19, enrolled during active disease.

Note on this clone: The same CDR3 can be traced to other DNA sequences in this sample. This chain connects TRBV7-9 to TRBJ1-5; TRBD1 might be the D (5 bases). V was cut by 1 base and J by 7 bases, with 11 bases left in between. CDR3 size: 14 residues. In germline, CDR1 is SEHNR, CDR2 FQNEAQ (reference sequence). CDR3 protein: CASSLGQGGQPQHF. The CDR3 region has the DNA TGTGCCAGCAGCTTAGGCCAGGGAGGACAGCCCCAGCATTTT.

The J gene is TRBJ2-7, the V gene TRBV4-2; D is possibly TRBD2 (5 bases). Trimming shortened V by 0 bases and J by 4 bases, and 10 bases separated the two germline ends. Germline V lookup: CDR1 LGHNA, CDR2 YNFKEQ. The CDR3 extends over 14 amino acids. The CDR3: CASSQEAGKYEQYV. The CDR3 DNA is TGTGCCAGCAGCCAAGAGGCGGGCAAGTACGAGCAGTACGTC.

The J gene is TRBJ1-5, the V gene TRBV24-1, with D maybe TRBD1 (6 bases). With 4 bases removed from V and 5 bases from J, the gap between germline ends came to 11 bases. Germline CDR1 is KGHDR and CDR2 is SFDVKD. The CDR3 extends over 14 amino acids. In DNA form, the CDR3 reads TGTGCCACCAGTGAAACAGGGACGGATCAGCCCCAGCATTTT. Protein product: CATSETGTDQPQHF.

The rearrangement joins TRBV28 to TRBJ1-1, with TRBD1 as a possible D gene (5 bases). This CDR3 contains 12 residues. V lost 7 bases to trimming and J lost 4 bases, with 10 bases between them. Germline CDR1 reads MDHEN; CDR2 reads SYDVKM. The CDR3 bases are TGTGCCAGCACCCAAAGGGGCACTGAAGCTTTCTTT. Encoded protein: CASTQRGTEAFF.

This chain uses TRBV30 with TRBJ1-4, with a weak D call TRBD1 (6 bases). V lost 2 bases and J lost 8, with 12 bases in between. Per germline, CDR1 GTSNPN and CDR2 SVGIG (reference sequence). The CDR3 contains 13 residues. The CDR3 DNA sequence: TGTGCCTGGAGTCCGACAGGATACGAAAAACTGTTTTTT. Its protein is CAWSPTGYEKLFF.

The chain employs TRBV5-6 and TRBJ2-1, with 9 bases lining up with TRBD1. Germline V gene sequence: CDR1 SGHDT, CDR2 YYEEEE. This CDR3 has 16 residues. The V gene end was trimmed by 5 bases and the J gene end by 3 bases; junction bases not matched to a gene: 9. CDR3 in DNA: TGTGCCAGCAGAACATCGGACAGGGGAAACTACAATGAGCAGTTCTTC. This gives the protein CASRTSDRGNYNEQFF.

This CDR3 reads CAWSVPAGIFSGANVLTF. CDR3 sequence (DNA): TGTGCCTGGAGTGTACCAGCGGGCATATTCTCTGGGGCCAACGTCCTGACTTTC. This chain links TRBV30 with TRBJ2-6, with D possibly TRBD2 on 6 matching bases. CDR1 and CDR2 from the germline V gene are GTSNPN and SVGIG (reference sequence). The CDR3 extends over 18 amino acids. V gave up 0 bases and J gave up 0 bases, with 15 bases separating them.

The CDR3 is CASSPAHADLGYTF. CDR3 DNA: TGTGCCAGCTCACCAGCCCACGCCGATCTAGGCTACACCTTC. The gene calls are TRBV18 and TRBJ1-2; D is undetermined. CDR1 and CDR2 (germline): KGHSH, LQKENI. The V gene lost 2 bases and the J gene lost 8 bases, with 15 bases spanning the gap. The CDR3 covers 14 residues.

The V call is TRBV7-3, the J call TRBJ1-2, with D tentatively TRBD1 (5 bases). The CDR3 has 13 residues. Germline values: CDR1 SGHTA, CDR2 FQGTGA. Trimming removed 5 bases at V and 6 bases at J, with 13 bases between. DNA of the CDR3: TGTGCCAGCAGCATGGGGCGATATAATGGCTACACCTTC. Translated: CASSMGRYNGYTF. Together with reference TRBV7-3 and TRBJ1-2, the CDR3 gives the full variable domain: GAGVSQTPSNKVTEKGKYVELRCDPISGHTALYWYRQSLGQGPEFLIYFQGTGAADDSGLPNDRFFAVRPEGSVSTLKIQRTERGDSAVYLCASSMGRYNGYTFGSGTRLTVV.

The chain links TRBV3-1 (or the pseudogene TRBV3-2) to TRBJ1-5, with a weak D call TRBD1 (5 bases). The CDR3 loop spans 15 amino acids. The V end lost 1 base, the J end lost 6 bases, and 13 bases lay between the germline ends. CDR1 LGHDT and CDR2 YNNKEL come from the germline V gene (reference sequence). The CDR3 here is CASSQGVGLVQPQHF. CDR3 nucleotide sequence: TGTGCCAGCAGCCAAGGGGTGGGGCTGGTTCAGCCCCAGCATTTT.

The chain joins TRBV6-6 to TRBJ1-1; unclear D gene. CDR1 is MNHNY, CDR2 SVGAGI, per germline (reference sequence). V was cut by 5 bases and J by 1 base, with 11 bases left in between. The length of the CDR3 is 14 residues. The chain's CDR3 is CASSLYSGNTEAFF. CDR3 coding DNA: TGTGCCAGCAGTCTCTACAGTGGGAACACTGAAGCTTTCTTT.

Regarding this clone: The sample holds other DNA sequences that translate to the same CDR3. J is TRBJ2-3 and V is TRBV5-1, with 7 bases fitting TRBD2. The CDR3 consists of 14 residues. The germline V gene encodes CDR1 SGHRS and CDR2 YFSETQ. The J segment lost 6 bases and the V segment lost 0 bases, leaving 4 bases of the junction unmatched. The CDR3 is CASSLGQGGDTQYF. CDR3 sequence (DNA): TGCGCCAGCAGCTTGGGCCAGGGAGGGGATACGCAGTATTTT. Full variable domain (remainder filled in from reference TRBV5-1 and TRBJ2-3): KAGVTQTPRYLIKTRGQQVTLSCSPISGHRSVSWYQQTPGQGLQFLFEYFSETQRNKGNFPGRFSGRQFSNSRSEMNVSTLELGDSALYLCASSLGQGGDTQYFGPGTRLTVL.

The genes are TRBV21-1 and TRBJ1-6. TRBV21-1 is given as a pseudogene. The CDR3 has 16 amino acids. The CDR3: CASSTGDVSSVSPLHF. The CDR3 coding sequence is TGTGCCAGCAGCACAGGTGACGTGAGTAGCGTATCACCCCTCCACTTT.

The CDR3, as DNA: TGTGCCAGCAGCCAGGACCGGGAAGCCCAGTACTTC. Its protein product is CASSQDREAQYF. The genes are TRBV4-2 and TRBJ2-5; D might be TRBD2 (5 bases). This CDR3 is 12 amino acids long. Looked up from germline, CDR1 is LGHNA and CDR2 is YNFKEQ. Trimming removed 3 bases at V and 9 bases at J, with 11 bases between.

V is TRBV27 and J is TRBJ2-2; TRBD2 matches 13 bases. Germline-derived CDR1 and CDR2 are MNHEY and SMNVEV (reference sequence). V dropped 4 bases and J dropped 4; count of bases not matched to a gene: 6. The CDR3 is 17 amino acids. In nucleotides, the CDR3 is TGTGCCAGCAGTTCCCCCCGACTAGCGGGGGGCACCGGGGAGCTGTTTTTT. Its translation is CASSSPRLAGGTGELFF.

This chain uses TRBV5-6 with TRBJ2-7, with a tentative D call TRBD2 (5 bases). Germline lookup yields CDR1 SGHDT and CDR2 YYEEEE. This CDR3 spans 16 amino acids. V lost 4 bases and J 0 bases, leaving 17 bases between the germline ends. Written as DNA, the CDR3 is TGTGCCAGCAGCCGGCGAACCCAGCGGCACTCCTACGAGCAGTACGTC. Translated: CASSRRTQRHSYEQYV.

V usage is TRBV6-5 and J usage is TRBJ2-1; tentatively, D is TRBD2 (5 bases). The ends were cut back, 8 bases at V and 3 bases at J, with 17 bases in the middle. The CDR3 totals 15 residues. Germline V lookup: CDR1 MNHEY, CDR2 SVGAGI. The CDR3 region is CASSPGGLNYNEQFF. The CDR3 DNA is TGTGCCAGCTCCCCCGGCGGGCTTAACTACAATGAGCAGTTCTTC.

This clone was detected a few times. This chain uses TRBV12-3 or TRBV12-4 with TRBJ1-2; no clear D. This CDR3 spans 13 amino acids. Deletions cut 8 bases from V and 1 base from J, with 11 bases between. CDR3 nucleotide sequence: TGTGCCAGCTCCATTGAGGGTAACTATGGCTACACCTTC. Translated: CASSIEGNYGYTF.